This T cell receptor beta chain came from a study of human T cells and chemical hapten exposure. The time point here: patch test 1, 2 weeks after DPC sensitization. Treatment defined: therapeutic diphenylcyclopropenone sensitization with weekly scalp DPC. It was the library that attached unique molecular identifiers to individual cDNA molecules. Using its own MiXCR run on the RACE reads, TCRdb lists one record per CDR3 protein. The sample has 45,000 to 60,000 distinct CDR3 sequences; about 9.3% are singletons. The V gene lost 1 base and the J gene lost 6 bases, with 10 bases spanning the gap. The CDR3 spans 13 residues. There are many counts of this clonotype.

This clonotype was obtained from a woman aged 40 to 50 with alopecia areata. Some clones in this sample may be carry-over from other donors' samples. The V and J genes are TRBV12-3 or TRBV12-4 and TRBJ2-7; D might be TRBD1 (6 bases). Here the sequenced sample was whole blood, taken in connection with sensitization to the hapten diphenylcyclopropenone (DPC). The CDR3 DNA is TGTGCCAGCAGTTTAGTGGGACACCTCGAGCAGTACTTC. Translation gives CASSLVGHLEQYF.